The clone carrying this T cell receptor (beta chain) was seen many times. The target antigen is unknown. These data belong to a study of T cells in Graves' hyperthyroidism and ophthalmopathy. Study information: Initial diagnosis, before any treatment, was when peripheral blood was collected. Study-wide results and limits: For ophthalmopathy, model prediction preceded onset by a median around six months.

The germline gives CDR1 SGHTA, CDR2 FQGNSA. There are 13 residues in the CDR3. Trimming removed 5 bases from V and 9 bases from J, with 14 bases in between. RNA transcripts served as the template for amplifying TCR beta CDR3 regions. During a first-round RT-PCR of the TCR CDR3, the HTBI primer set was used. TCRdb re-called the multiplex PCR reads with MiXCR, one entry per CDR3 protein. The sample consists of nearly 600,000 distinct CDR3 sequences, approximately 15% of them appearing once. Hyperthyroidism patients were newly diagnosed, had disease duration under 2 months, and were aged 18 to 65 years. The source of the PBMCs was 8.5 to 10 ml of fresh peripheral blood.

This clonotype was obtained from a woman in her twenties or thirties with Graves' hyperthyroidism that later progressed to Graves' ophthalmopathy. V and J are TRBV7-2 and TRBJ2-1, with a possible D match to TRBD2 (6 bases). The material sequenced was blood. CDR3 residues: CASSLSSVGEQFF. The CDR3 nucleotides read TGTGCCAGCAGCCTTTCTAGCGTTGGTGAGCAGTTCTTC.